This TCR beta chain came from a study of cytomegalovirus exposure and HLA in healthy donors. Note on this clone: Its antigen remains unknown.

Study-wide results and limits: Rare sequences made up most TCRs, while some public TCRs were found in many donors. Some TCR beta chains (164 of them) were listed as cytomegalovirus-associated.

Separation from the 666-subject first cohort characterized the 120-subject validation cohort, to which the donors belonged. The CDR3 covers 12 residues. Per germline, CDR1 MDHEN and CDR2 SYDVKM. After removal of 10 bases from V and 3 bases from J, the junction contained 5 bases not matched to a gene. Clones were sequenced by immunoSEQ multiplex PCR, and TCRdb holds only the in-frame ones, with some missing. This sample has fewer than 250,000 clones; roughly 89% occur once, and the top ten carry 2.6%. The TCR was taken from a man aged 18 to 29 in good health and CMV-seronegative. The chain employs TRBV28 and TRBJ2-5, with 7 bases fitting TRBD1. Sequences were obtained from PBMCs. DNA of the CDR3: TGTGCCATTAGGGGGACAGAAGAGACCCAGTACTTC. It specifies CAIRGTEETQYF.